The 19 T cell receptor beta chains below come from one sample, sequenced in a study of T cells after yellow fever vaccination. Each CDR3 protein is one row after TCRdb ran MiXCR on the 5' RACE reads. The sample has about 160,000 distinct CDR3 sequences, less than 9% seen once; the top ten hold roughly 2.5%. This sample comprised CD4+ T cells sorted from PBMCs, obtained around 5 days after the first yellow fever vaccination. These receptors were taken from a man between 18 and 29 years old who received the YFV17D yellow fever vaccine.

This clonotype was recorded at least ten times. The chain couples TRBV2 to TRBJ2-5, with 9 bases that match TRBD2. This CDR3 spans 14 amino acids. CDR1 and CDR2 (germline): SNHLY, FYNNEI. V gave up 5 bases and J gave up 3 bases; unmatched junction bases: 4. DNA for the CDR3: TGTGCCAGCAGTAGGCTAGCGGGGAAAGAGACCCAGTACTTC. Amino acid sequence: CASSRLAGKETQYF. Combining the CDR3 with reference TRBV2 and TRBJ2-5 gives the whole variable domain EPEVTQTPSHQVTQMGQEVILRCVPISNHLYFYWYRQILGQKVEFLVSFYNNEISEKSEIFDDQFSVERPDGSNFTLKIRSTKLEDSAMYFCASSRLAGKETQYFGPGTRLLVL.

This clonotype was detected many times. This chain uses TRBV7-2 with TRBJ2-1, with a weak D call TRBD2 (6 bases). Trimming took off 3 bases at V and 10 bases at J, with 16 bases between the two ends. The germline V gene encodes CDR1 SGHTA and CDR2 FQGNSA. CDR3 size: 14 residues. CDR3 amino acids: CASSLDYRTREQFF. CDR3 DNA: TGTGCCAGCAGCTTGGACTATAGAACGCGGGAGCAGTTCTTC.

This clonotype was detected ten times or more. The V call is TRBV6-2 or TRBV6-3, the J call TRBJ1-5; TRBD1 agrees at 9 bases. CDR3 size: 15 residues. V lost 6 bases and J lost 4; bases outside the gene matches: 7. Germline V gives CDR1 MNHEY, CDR2 SVGEGT. The CDR3 DNA sequence: TGTGCCAGCAGCCCCCCGGGACAGGGAAATCAGCCCCAGCATTTT. It codes for CASSPPGQGNQPQHF.

This clonotype was recorded a few times. The chain uses TRBV4-1 and TRBJ1-3; D unresolved. CDR1 is MGHRA, CDR2 YSYEKL, per germline. V gave up 1 base and J gave up 0 bases, with 19 bases separating them. The CDR3 loop spans 19 amino acids. CDR3 DNA sequence: TGCGCCAGCAGCCAAGGGGTCCGCGGAGTAGCAAGCTCTGGAAACACCATATATTTT. This encodes CASSQGVRGVASSGNTIYF.

This clonotype has at least ten counts. The V gene is TRBV20-1, the J gene TRBJ1-1; 8 nucleotides align to TRBD1. The V segment lost 6 bases and the J segment 0 bases; nucleotides outside the gene matches: 3. From germline, CDR1 is DFQATT and CDR2 SNEGSKA (reference sequence). CDR3 length: 13 amino acids. The CDR3 DNA follows: TGCAGTGCCCGGACAGGGTTGAACACTGAAGCTTTCTTT. Its protein product is CSARTGLNTEAFF.

This clonotype came up many times. V and J are TRBV11-2 and TRBJ1-1, with a possible D match to TRBD1 (6 bases). There are 15 residues in the CDR3. V lost 5 bases, J lost 4 bases, and 17 bases lay in between. CDR1 and CDR2 from the germline V gene are SGHAT and FQNNGV. CDR3 bases: TGTGCCAGCAGCCGGATCCGGGGGGCTAGCACTGAAGCTTTCTTT. It encodes CASSRIRGASTEAFF.

This clonotype was recorded at least ten times. The gene calls are TRBV20-1 and TRBJ1-2; D may be TRBD1 (5 bases). The CDR3 has 12 residues. Germline-derived CDR1 and CDR2 are DFQATT and SNEGSKA (reference sequence). Trimming took off 7 bases at V and 6 bases at J, with 15 bases between the two ends. The CDR3 loop is CSGRFREHGYTF. CDR3 nucleotides: TGCAGTGGTCGGTTCAGGGAACATGGCTACACCTTC.

V gene TRBV5-4 combines with J gene TRBJ2-1; D possibly corresponds to TRBD1 (5 bases). V was shortened by 4 bases and J by 7 bases, with 12 bases between the two germline ends. Germline V gene sequence: CDR1 SGHNT, CDR2 YYREEE (reference sequence). The CDR3 is 13 amino acids. The CDR3 region has the DNA TGTGCCAGCAGCAAGACTGGGGCAAATGAGCAGTTCTTC. It is translated as CASSKTGANEQFF.

J is TRBJ1-6 and V is TRBV6-5; 7 nucleotides line up with TRBD1. The V gene's germline CDR1 is MNHEY and CDR2 SVGAGI. The CDR3 loop spans 12 amino acids. V lost 7 bases, J lost 8 bases, and 2 bases stayed unmatched. The CDR3 is CASKTGHSPLHF. CDR3 bases: TGTGCCAGCAAGACAGGGCATTCACCCCTCCACTTT.

This clonotype occurred a few times. CDR3 region: CASSLEGARRPQHF. CDR3 in DNA: TGTGCCAGCAGCCTCGAGGGGGCGAGGCGGCCCCAGCATTTT. The J gene is TRBJ1-5, the V gene TRBV7-2, with 7 bases that match TRBD1. The V and J ends lost 5 bases and 9 bases, in that order; junction bases with no gene match: 10. This CDR3 has 14 amino acids. Germline values: CDR1 SGHTA, CDR2 FQGNSA.

This clonotype came up many times. The genes are TRBV4-2 and TRBJ1-3; D not resolved. The CDR3 consists of 15 residues. Trimming removed 1 base at V and 0 bases at J, with 7 bases between. Germline V gene data show CDR1 as LGHNA and CDR2 as YNFKEQ. DNA of the CDR3: TGTGCCAGCAGCCAAGTCGGGGACTCTGGAAACACCATATATTTT. Its translation: CASSQVGDSGNTIYF.

This clonotype occurred many times. At one of its ends the junction is not consistent with the germline gene, which may arise from a read error. This chain joins TRBV29-1 and TRBJ2-1; the match to TRBD1 covers 7 bases. This CDR3 spans 14 amino acids. The germline V gene encodes CDR1 SQVTM and CDR2 ANQGSEA. The CDR3 reads CGVLQGILGNEQFF. In nucleotides, the CDR3 is TGCGGCGTACTACAGGGGATCCTAGGGAATGAGCAGTTCTTC.

The V gene is TRBV7-9, the J gene TRBJ2-1; 12 positions match TRBD2. V shed 3 bases and J 9 bases; nucleotides not matched to a gene: 6. The CDR3 length is 15 residues. CDR1 SEHNR and CDR2 FQNEAQ come from the germline V gene (reference sequence). CDR3 region: CASSLTSGGLGEQFF. The CDR3 nucleotides are TGTGCCAGCAGCTTGACTAGCGGGGGTCTAGGTGAGCAGTTCTTC.

This clonotype was detected many times. The chain employs TRBV5-1 and TRBJ1-2, with 12 positions matching TRBD1. The CDR3 spans 15 residues. In germline, CDR1 is SGHRS, CDR2 YFSETQ. The junction had 3 bases not matched to a gene; V was cut back by 4 bases and J by 2 bases. CDR3 protein: CASSAGQGANYGYTF. CDR3 in DNA: TGCGCCAGCAGCGCGGGACAGGGGGCCAACTATGGCTACACCTTC.

As for this clonotype: This could be a read error, since a much larger clone is one nucleotide away. The rearrangement uses TRBV5-4 and TRBJ2-2, with TRBD2 matching 14 bases. This CDR3 spans 17 amino acids. Germline V lookup: CDR1 SGHNT, CDR2 YYREEE (reference sequence). V lost 7 bases and J lost 1; bases outside the gene matches: 6. The CDR3 region is CASGPGLAGGNTGELFF. CDR3 coding DNA: TGTGCCAGCGGCCCCGGACTAGCGGGGGGGAACACCGGGGAGCTGTTTTTT.

This clonotype was picked up many times. The V gene is TRBV5-6, the J gene TRBJ2-2; weak D call: TRBD2 (6 bases). The V end lost 8 bases, the J end lost 0 bases, and 11 bases lay between the germline ends. This CDR3 region has 14 residues. Germline assignment: CDR1 SGHDT and CDR2 YYEEEE. For the CDR3, the DNA is TGTGCCAGTAGAGTAGCGGCGAACACCGGGGAGCTGTTTTTT. It yields the protein CASRVAANTGELFF.

The table lists this clonotype with many counts. The junction departs from germline at one end; a sequencing error may be responsible. This chain connects TRBV2 to TRBJ2-5; D may be TRBD1 (6 bases). CDR1 and CDR2 (germline): SNHLY, FYNNEI. This CDR3 comprises 14 residues. CDR3 sequence: CASSAGRAGQYSGF. CDR3 in DNA: TGTGCCAGCAGTGCCGGAAGGGCAGGACAGTACAGCGGCTTC. The whole variable domain, filled in from reference TRBV2 and TRBJ2-5, reads EPEVTQTPSHQVTQMGQEVILRCVPISNHLYFYWYRQILGQKVEFLVSFYNNEISEKSEIFDDQFSVERPDGSNFTLKIRSTKLEDSAMYFCASSAGRAGQYSGFGPGTRLLVL.

This clonotype was seen more than once but under ten times. The rearrangement joins TRBV7-9 to TRBJ1-5, with TRBD1 identical over 9 bases. The CDR3 sequence is 16 residues long. V lost 1 base, J lost 6 bases, and 7 bases stayed unmatched. The germline V gene encodes CDR1 SEHNR and CDR2 FQNEAQ (reference sequence). The CDR3 DNA follows: TGTGCCAGCAGCTTAGGGGCAACAGGGGGCGGTCAGCCCCAGCATTTT. This translates into CASSLGATGGGQPQHF. The variable domain in full, completed from reference TRBV7-9 and TRBJ1-5, reads DTGVSQNPRHKITKRGQNVTFRCDPISEHNRLYWYRQTLGQGPEFLTYFQNEAQLEKSRLLSDRFSAERPKGSFSTLEIQRTEQGDSAMYLCASSLGATGGGQPQHFGDGTRLSIL.

This clonotype was seen at least ten times. V and J are TRBV24-1 and TRBJ2-1; 10 positions match TRBD1. The CDR3 spans 13 residues. J lost 3 bases, V lost 9 bases, and 1 base had no gene match. Looked up from germline, CDR1 is KGHDR and CDR2 is SFDVKD. CDR3 residues: CATGTGDYNEQFF. DNA of the CDR3: TGTGCCACCGGGACAGGGGACTACAATGAGCAGTTCTTC.